This is a list of T cell receptor beta chains from one sample in a study of technical replicates of blood from a few donors. Only in-frame clones appear in the TCRdb table, and some are missing; sequencing was by immunoSEQ multiplex PCR. The sample yields about 49,000 clones, 80% to 95% seen once. Sequencing used PBMCs. These receptors originate from a human donor in good health. Some clones in this sample may be carry-over from other donors' samples. CDR3s include the opening cysteine and the closing phenylalanine or tryptophan. Fields, in order: V gene, D gene, clone size, J gene, CDR3 DNA, CDR3 protein. D genes are given only for firm matches. Expanded clones get a size class; other rows say once, few or many, or leave the size out.

>TRBV5-1|TRBD1|NA|TRBJ1-1
TGCGCCAGCAGCTTGCCTGGGGCAGGGGGCACTGAAGCTTTCTTT
CASSLPGAGGTEAFF
>TRBV6-4|NA|NA|TRBJ2-3
TGTGCCAGCAGCCGAGAGGGAGAGGGTCCAGATACGCAGTATTTT
CASSREGEGPDTQYF
>TRBV4-2|TRBD1|NA|TRBJ1-2
TGTGCCAGCAGCCAAGTGACAGGGGGACTTATTGGCTACACCTTC
CASSQVTGGLIGYTF
>TRBV9|NA|NA|TRBJ1-3
TGTGCCAGCAGCCCCCAGGGATCAGGAAACACCATATATTTT
CASSPQGSGNTIYF
>TRBV11-2|TRBD2|NA|TRBJ2-7
TGTGCCAGCAGCTTAGCTAGACTAGCGGTGAGCTCCTACGAGCAGTACTTC
CASSLARLAVSSYEQYF
>TRBV10-3|TRBD1|NA|TRBJ1-2
TGTGCCATCAGTGACCCTGACAGGGGAGTTGGCTACACCTTC
CAISDPDRGVGYTF
>TRBV15|TRBD1|NA|TRBJ1-1
TGTGCCACCAGCAGAGACAGGGGGCAGGGTGAAGCTTTCTTT
CATSRDRGQGEAFF
>TRBV4-2|NA|NA|TRBJ1-4
TGTGCCAGCAGCCCGACCCAGGGTGAGAATGAAAAACTGTTTTTT
CASSPTQGENEKLFF
>TRBV30|TRBD1|NA|TRBJ2-2
TGTGCCTGGAGTGTTCCCGACAGGGCGAACACCGGGGAGCTGTTTTTT
CAWSVPDRANTGELFF
>TRBV27|NA|NA|TRBJ2-5
TGTGCCAGCAGTACCCGGGGGTCGGGAGCATGGGAGACCCAGTACTTC
CASSTRGSGAWETQYF
>TRBV7-2|TRBD2|NA|TRBJ2-3
TGTGCCAGCAGCTTATTACTAGCGGGACTCAATACGCAGTATTTT
CASSLLLAGLNTQYF
>TRBV7-2|NA|NA|TRBJ1-6
TGTGCCAGCAGCTATCTAACTTCACCCCTCCACTTT
CASSYLTSPLHF
>TRBV27|NA|NA|TRBJ2-7
TGTGCCAGCAGTTTCTGCGAGCAGTACTTC
CASSFCEQYF
>TRBV5-1|NA|NA|TRBJ1-5
TGCGCCAGCAGCTTGGATGGTTATAGCAGTCAGCCCCAGCATTTT
CASSLDGYSSQPQHF
>TRBV5-4|TRBD1|NA|TRBJ2-2
TGTGCCAGCAGCCCGGGACAGGGGACGATCTTTGGGGAGCTGTTTTTT
CASSPGQGTIFGELFF
>TRBV7-3|TRBD2|NA|TRBJ2-5
TGTGCCAGCAGCCCGCGGGGGGGCACGGAGACCCAGTACTTC
CASSPRGGTETQYF
>TRBV21-1|NA|once|TRBJ2-7
TGTGCCAGCAGCACATCCCTGACTAGCGGGAGCTACGAGCAGTACTTC
CASSTSLTSGSYEQYF
>TRBV6-4|TRBD2|NA|TRBJ2-3
TGTGCCAGCAGTGGCTTCCCGGGTAGCGGGATGGATACGCAGTATTTT
CASSGFPGSGMDTQYF
>TRBV15|NA|NA|TRBJ2-5
TGTGCCACCAGCAGAGATCCAGGGGCCCGGGAGACCCAGTACTTC
CATSRDPGARETQYF
>TRBV5-1|NA|NA|TRBJ1-2
TGCGCCAGCAGCTTACTGGCTGGGACTAACTATGGCTATACCTTC
CASSLLAGTNYGYTF
>TRBV6-1|NA|NA|TRBJ2-7
TGTGCCAGCGGGCCACGAACCTACGAGCAGTACTTC
CASGPRTYEQYF
>TRBV6-6|NA|NA|TRBJ2-1
TGTGCCAGCCACCGGGACTCCTCTAACAATGAGCAGTTCTTC
CASHRDSSNNEQFF
>TRBV5-6|TRBD1|once|TRBJ2-3
TGTGCCAGCAGCTTGGGCCACAGGGGCGCTAGCACAGATACGCAGTATTTT
CASSLGHRGASTDTQYF
>TRBV7-3|NA|NA|TRBJ2-2
TGTGCCAGCAGCCTTTCAGGGCCTAACTTAAACACCGGGGAGCTGTTTTTT
CASSLSGPNLNTGELFF
>TRBV7-6|NA|NA|TRBJ2-2
TGTGCCAGCAGCTTAGACAGGGTCACCGGGGAGCTGTTTTTT
CASSLDRVTGELFF
>TRBV7-8|TRBD1|NA|TRBJ2-2
TGTGCCAGCAGAGACAGGGGAGTGTACGGGGAGCTGTTTTTT
CASRDRGVYGELFF
>TRBV7-8|NA|NA|TRBJ2-1
TGTGCCAGCAGCCCGACCGCGGGGCCCAGCTCCTACAATGAGCAGTTCTTC
CASSPTAGPSSYNEQFF
>TRBV29-1|NA|NA|TRBJ2-1
TGCAGCGTTGAAGATGGGGGGTACAATGAGCAGTTCTTC
CSVEDGGYNEQFF
>TRBV6-7|NA|NA|TRBJ1-5
TGTGCCAGCAGTTACTTTACACGGGGGCCCCAGCATTTT
CASSYFTRGPQHF
>TRBV19|NA|NA|TRBJ1-5
TGTGCCAGTAAGATCGAACAGGCGAGCAATCAGCCCCAGCATTTT
CASKIEQASNQPQHF
>TRBV6-5|TRBD1|NA|TRBJ1-5
TGTGCCAGCAGAGACGCAGGGGGCAGCAATCAGCCCCAGCATTTT
CASRDAGGSNQPQHF
>TRBV6-1|NA|NA|TRBJ2-1
TGTGCCAGCACTTCTAGGACTTCCAATGAGCAGTTCTTC
CASTSRTSNEQFF
>TRBV29-1|TRBD1|NA|TRBJ2-2
TGCAGCGTTGATACAGGACAGGGGAACACCGGGGAGCTGTTTTTT
CSVDTGQGNTGELFF
>TRBV11-1|TRBD1|NA|TRBJ1-2
TGTGCCAGCAGCCGGGACAGGGGAGACTATGGCTACACCTTC
CASSRDRGDYGYTF
>TRBV5-4|TRBD2|once|TRBJ2-7
TGTGCCAGCAGCTTGGGCGGGAGCAGCTCCTACGAGCAGTACTTC
CASSLGGSSSYEQYF
>TRBV5-5|NA|NA|TRBJ1-2
TGTGCCAGCAGCTTGGCCTTGTCAGTCCTTAACTATGGCTACACCTTC
CASSLALSVLNYGYTF
>TRBV4-1|NA|NA|TRBJ2-3
TGCGCCAGCAGCCAAGACTGGGGCGGGGCTACCCTAGATACGCAGTATTTT
CASSQDWGGATLDTQYF
>TRBV27|TRBD1|NA|TRBJ2-7
TGTGCCAGCAGTTTAGGGACAGCGAGCTCCTACGAGCAGTACTTC
CASSLGTASSYEQYF
>TRBV12-5|TRBD2|NA|TRBJ2-5
TGTGCTAGTGGACAAAGCGGGGGGGGCGGCGAGACCCAGTACTTC
CASGQSGGGGETQYF
>TRBV15|TRBD1|NA|TRBJ2-6
TGTGCCACCAGCAGAGCAGGGGGCGCTGGGGCCAACGTCCTGACTTTC
CATSRAGGAGANVLTF
>TRBV5-4|NA|NA|TRBJ2-1
TGTGCCAGCAGCTTAGGGGGTAGGTCCTACAATGAGCAGTTCTTC
CASSLGGRSYNEQFF
>TRBV7-3|NA|NA|TRBJ2-1
TGTGCCAGCAGAATCCCCGGGGTGGGGGAGCAGTTCTTC
CASRIPGVGEQFF
>TRBV4-2|NA|NA|TRBJ2-7
TGTGCCAGCAGCCAAATCCGGACAGCCTACGAGCAGTACTTC
CASSQIRTAYEQYF
>TRBV10-3|NA|once|TRBJ1-5
TGTGCCATCAGCCTGGGGCGCAACAGCAATCAGCCCCAGCATTTT
CAISLGRNSNQPQHF
>TRBV5-6|NA|NA|TRBJ1-5
TGTGCCAGCAGCTTGCTCCGGGACCCGGGGGGCAATCAGCCCCAGCATTTT
CASSLLRDPGGNQPQHF
>TRBV21-1|NA|NA|TRBJ1-5
TGTGCCAGCAGCAAAAGGGTACTTGGGGCTTCGGGCAATCAGCCCCAGCATTTT
CASSKRVLGASGNQPQHF
>TRBV11-2|NA|NA|TRBJ1-6
TGTGCCAGCAGACGACCATTTTCAGGGGTTAATTCACCCCTCCACTTT
CASRRPFSGVNSPLHF
>TRBV13|NA|NA|TRBJ1-5
TGTGCCAGCAGCTTAAGGGGAAGTCAGCCCCAGCATTTT
CASSLRGSQPQHF
>TRBV7-6|NA|NA|TRBJ1-2
TGTGCCGGTTACCCGGAGACCGAAGGCGGCTACACCTTC
CAGYPETEGGYTF
>TRBV18|NA|few|TRBJ2-3
TGTGCCAGCTCACCCTGGCGGACTAGCACAGATACGCAGTATTTT
CASSPWRTSTDTQYF